This T cell receptor (beta chain) derives from a study of blood T cells in healthy people across ages (dated by TCRdb to about 2015). Looking at the study overall: In model experiments, template switching captured roughly one uniquely barcoded TCR beta cDNA molecule for every two T cells. To avoid experimental bias, donors of different ages were spread randomly across the sequencing lanes. Four age groups were formed from the donors: young (average approximately 17 years), middle-aged (around 41), aged (under 70) and long-lived (around 82). For two donors (one aged 18 to 29 and one aged 80 or older), the study analyzed two additional independent replicas of 1 million unique cDNA reads from the same blood draw. Using deep sequencing normalized with unique cDNA molecular identifiers, the study measured how TCR beta repertoire diversity changes with age.

Reading from cysteine to phenylalanine, the CDR3 counts 13 amino acids. The only DNA kept is the CDR3, 39 bases in frame from the first base. The germline V gene (reference sequence) supplies CDR1 GTSNPN and CDR2 SVGIG. V and J are truncated by 2 bases and 6 bases respectively, leaving an intervening sequence of 12 bases. Receptor amplification or capture employed 5' RACE. The run used an Illumina HiSeq 2500. A second PCR of roughly 7 to 11 cycles was performed with a sample-barcoded 5' primer and a J-beta primer mix. Each TCR beta cDNA molecule received a unique molecular identifier from a template-switch 5' adaptor carrying 12 random nucleotides. Each sample yielded at least 3 million CDR3-containing paired-end reads. All of the RNA was converted into first-strand cDNA using the Mint cDNA synthesis kit, with a TRBC-specific oligonucleotide serving as the primer. After uracil-DNA glycosylase treatment, a first 18-cycle PCR used universal primers M1SS and BC2_uni_R on all cDNA. As for the authors' bioinformatics: Each sample was normalized by randomly selecting 1 million high-quality reads, each carrying a distinct molecular identifier. Instead of being binned into consensus sequences, reads with shared molecular identifiers were discarded. CDR3 identification, clonotype clustering and error correction used MiTCR with a Q25 quality threshold and the strictest error-elimination algorithm. A nonparametric unseen species model with Euler transformation was used to estimate lower-bound total TCR beta diversity. Using fastp trimming at Q25 and MiXCR clonotype assembly, TCRdb reanalyzed the public sequencing data and kept in-frame beta chains. Entries are consolidated by CDR3 protein sequence, retaining the most common genes and DNA. These V and J calls originate from TCRdb's pipeline instead of the authors' own analysis. The sample data list about 940,000 distinct CDR3 sequences, and about 48% of these were observed just once. About an eighth of the sample comes from the top ten.

The roughly 39 donors, aged about 6 to 100 years, were systemically healthy Caucasian individuals from Russia. Each donor gave about 9.7 milliliters of peripheral blood, drawn into EDTA-treated Vacutainer tubes. PBMCs were isolated by Ficoll-Paque density-gradient centrifugation, with at least 6 million obtained per sample. Trizol reagent was used to extract total RNA from the PBMCs, yielding at least 6 micrograms per sample. The percentages of naive CD45RAhigh/CD27high T cells were determined by flow cytometry on a PBMC aliquot from every donor. What the research found in general, with its limitations: Estimates of total diversity based on one million sequenced T cells were considered lower bounds and underestimates. Donor CMV infection status was unknown, potentially confounding age-related changes in expanded clonotypes. Because profiling used bulk unsorted PBMCs, naive and antigen-experienced compartments could not be compared conclusively. A strong correlation was found between observed TCR beta diversity and the percentage of naive T cells measured by flow cytometry. Compared with the aged group, the long-lived group had more naive CD4+ T cells, fewer expanded clones and increased TCR diversity, suggesting age selection. As age increased, observed TCR beta diversity per million T cells dropped in a roughly linear way, and a significant reduction was already evident by age 40.

In the case of this clonotype: There is no known antigen for this receptor. Nothing much larger sits one base from this clone, and base qualities are not available.

The clonotype was recovered from a man in his thirties or forties in good health. The chain is made from TRBV30 and TRBJ2-3; too little of a D gene remains to name it. Sequencing was performed on blood. The CDR3 sequence is CAWSPTASDTQYF. The DNA reads as follows: TGTGCCTGGAGTCCCACGGCGTCGGATACGCAGTATTTT.